This entry lists 15 T cell receptor beta chains sequenced from one sample in a study of T cells in Graves' hyperthyroidism and ophthalmopathy. RNA transcripts were the template for amplifying TCR beta CDR3 regions. A first-round RT-PCR of the TCR CDR3 used the HTBI primer set. TCRdb re-derived calls from the multiplex PCR reads in MiXCR, one entry per CDR3 protein. This sample has around 350,000 distinct CDR3 sequences; about 13% occur once, and the top ten carry less than 10%. Sequenced sample: blood. Receptors were obtained from a woman under 30 with Graves' hyperthyroidism.

This clonotype was recorded at least ten times. The rearrangement links TRBV6-1 to TRBJ2-2, with 12 bases aligning to TRBD2. The CDR3 spans 17 residues. The J segment lost 8 bases and the V segment lost 10 bases, leaving 17 bases of the junction unmatched. Germline CDR1 reads MNHNS; CDR2 reads SASEGT. CDR3 in amino acids: CATPNSTSGGGCGELFF. CDR3 sequence (DNA): TGTGCCACCCCCAACTCGACTAGCGGGGGCGGGTGTGGGGAGCTGTTTTTT.

V usage is TRBV5-1 and J usage is TRBJ2-7; 10 nucleotides agree with TRBD1. After removal of 4 bases from V and 2 bases from J, the junction contained 9 bases not matched to a gene. In germline, CDR1 is SGHRS, CDR2 YFSETQ. CDR3 length: 16 residues. In nucleotides, the CDR3 is TGCGCCAGCAGCGTGATGCTCGGGACAGGGGCCTACGAGCAGTACTTC. Protein product: CASSVMLGTGAYEQYF.

This clonotype was recorded at least ten times. CDR3 amino acids: CASTPTGGLAFETQYF. The CDR3 coding sequence is TGTGCCAGCACTCCGACAGGGGGACTGGCGTTTGAGACCCAGTACTTC. V and J are TRBV6-1 and TRBJ2-5, with 9 positions matching TRBD1. Germline CDR1 is MNHNS and CDR2 is SASEGT. V lost 7 bases, J lost 5 bases, and 14 bases stayed unmatched. The CDR3 is 16 residues long.

This clonotype came up many times. V gene TRBV28 combines with J gene TRBJ1-1; 9 positions agree with TRBD1. The CDR3 extends over 14 amino acids. Trimming took 4 bases from V and 5 from J; bases not matched to a gene: 5. Germline assignment: CDR1 MDHEN and CDR2 SYDVKM. DNA of the CDR3: TGTGCCAGCAGTTCCGGGACAGGGATTACTGAAGCTTTCTTT. It codes for CASSSGTGITEAFF.

This clonotype was seen a few times. This chain connects TRBV4-3 to TRBJ2-1; a weak D match, TRBD2 (6 bases). Deletions cut 4 bases from V and 5 bases from J, with 21 bases between. The CDR3 sequence is 17 residues long. Germline CDR1 LGHNA, CDR2 YSLEER. The CDR3 DNA is TGCGCCAGCAGCCCAGGCGTACACGGGACTGTAGACAATGAGCAGTTCTTC. It codes for CASSPGVHGTVDNEQFF.

This clonotype has a count of ten or more. The chain links TRBV5-1 to TRBJ1-1; TRBD1 aligns across 9 bases. This CDR3 comprises 15 residues. V shed 2 bases and J 2 bases; nucleotides not matched to a gene: 4. Germline assignment: CDR1 SGHRS and CDR2 YFSETQ. As DNA, the CDR3 is TGCGCCAGCAGCTTCGGGACAGGGAGAAACACTGAAGCTTTCTTT. Translation: CASSFGTGRNTEAFF. Full variable domain (remainder filled in from reference TRBV5-1 and TRBJ1-1): KAGVTQTPRYLIKTRGQQVTLSCSPISGHRSVSWYQQTPGQGLQFLFEYFSETQRNKGNFPGRFSGRQFSNSRSEMNVSTLELGDSALYLCASSFGTGRNTEAFFGQGTRLTVV.

This clonotype was observed many times. The chain is built from TRBV12-3 or TRBV12-4 and TRBJ1-5, with 8 bases identical to TRBD1. The CDR3 has 15 residues. V trimming: 6 bases; J trimming: 4 bases; junction bases outside the gene matches: 8. The CDR3 sequence is CASSPQGAFNQPQHF. The CDR3 nucleotides read TGTGCCAGCAGCCCCCAGGGGGCTTTTAATCAGCCCCAGCATTTT.

In this sample, this clonotype turned up many times. Written as DNA, the CDR3 is TGCGCCAGCAGCTTGGTGGGGGGAGATAGCCCTGAAGCTTTCTTT. Translated, it gives CASSLVGGDSPEAFF. The V and J genes are TRBV5-1 and TRBJ1-1; TRBD1 might be the D (5 bases). The CDR3 is 15 residues long. Germline V CDR1 and CDR2: SGHRS, YFSETQ. V was clipped by 0 bases and J by 6 bases, with 15 bases between them.

The V and J genes are TRBV6-2 or TRBV6-3 and TRBJ1-5, with D possibly being TRBD1 (6 bases). Trimming removed 2 bases from V and 5 bases from J, with 13 bases in between. Germline loops: CDR1 MNHEY, CDR2 SVGEGT. The CDR3 is 15 residues long. CDR3 in amino acids: CASSYPAGAYQPQHF. The CDR3 region has the DNA TGTGCCAGCAGTTACCCGGCAGGGGCCTATCAGCCCCAGCATTTT.

This clonotype has at least ten counts. The V call is TRBV7-8, the J call TRBJ2-3, with 9 nucleotides matching TRBD2. CDR3 size: 15 residues. Germline values: CDR1 SGHVS, CDR2 FQNEAQ. The junction had 10 bases not matched to a gene; V was cut back by 7 bases and J by 5 bases. CDR3 coding DNA: TGTGCCAGCACTCGGCGGGAGGGCCAGGGAGATACGCAGTATTTT. It yields the protein CASTRREGQGDTQYF.

This clonotype has a count of ten or more. This chain connects TRBV12-3 or TRBV12-4 to TRBJ1-4; a possible D gene is TRBD1 (5 bases). Trimming cost V 4 bases and J 4 bases, with 10 bases left between them. The CDR3 consists of 14 residues. The CDR3 protein is CASSSTALNEKLFF. The DNA of the CDR3 is TGTGCCAGCAGTTCGACAGCCCTTAATGAAAAACTGTTTTTT.

About this clonotype: A junction boundary mismatches the germline segment, possibly from a read error. CDR3 nucleotide sequence: TGTGCCAGCAGCTTAGTGCGGAATAGCGGGGGGCTAGCATTAACAGACACGCAGTATTTT. As protein: CASSLVRNSGGLALTDTQYF. The V gene is TRBV11-2, the J gene TRBJ2-3; 10 bases fit TRBD2. This CDR3 has 20 amino acids. The V gene's germline CDR1 is SGHAT and CDR2 FQNNGV.

The chain uses TRBV19 and TRBJ1-1; weak D call: TRBD1 (5 bases). Germline-derived CDR1 and CDR2 are LNHDA and SQIVND (reference sequence). The CDR3 totals 15 residues. V lost 5 bases to trimming and J lost 1 base, with 14 bases between them. The CDR3 bases are TGTGCCAGTAGTCTGGGGGTCCTACCGAACACTGAAGCTTTCTTT. Amino acid sequence: CASSLGVLPNTEAFF.

V and J are TRBV9 and TRBJ2-7; 8 bases map to TRBD1. The trim removed 3 bases at V and 4 bases at J, leaving 9 bases unmatched. CDR1 SGDLS and CDR2 YYNGEE come from the germline V gene. The CDR3 has 15 residues. The CDR3 DNA is TGTGCCAGCAGCGCGAAGGGACAGGATCATTACGAGCAGTACTTC. The encoded protein is CASSAKGQDHYEQYF.

Ten or more counts support this clonotype. The gene calls are TRBV28 and TRBJ1-5; weak D call: TRBD1 (5 bases). Trimming removed 4 bases at V and 5 bases at J, with 27 bases between. From germline, CDR1 is MDHEN and CDR2 SYDVKM. The CDR3 runs to 19 residues. CDR3 amino acids: CASSSGTGTLHWVYQPQHF. CDR3 sequence (DNA): TGTGCCAGCAGTTCGGGCACCGGGACTCTTCACTGGGTTTATCAGCCCCAGCATTTT.